Listed below are T cell receptor beta chains from one sample, sequenced in a study of CD8 T cell repertoires and HIV-1 epitope variants. Data came from immunoSEQ multiplex PCR; TCRdb stores just in-frame clones and leaves some out. Here the sample spans under 100,000 clones, 74% being singletons. Sequenced material: uncultured baseline CD8+ T cells from peripheral blood mononuclear cells (PBMCs). The receptors here all came from a male donor with HIV. CDR3s include the opening cysteine and the closing phenylalanine or tryptophan. The D gene is left open where the match is weak. Where a row states a size, it is once, few, many or the class of an expanded clone; other rows omit it.

d_call,clone_size,j_call,v_call,cdr3_nt,cdr3_aa
TRBD2,once,TRBJ2-5,TRBV25-1,TGTGCCAGCAGTGATCTTACGCGCGGGAGCCAGACCCAGTACTTC,CASSDLTRGSQTQYF
.,.,TRBJ1-4,TRBV7-9,TGTGCCAGCAGCTTGGGTGGACAGACCGAATTT,CASSLGGQTEF
.,many,TRBJ1-3,TRBV6-6,TGTGCCAGCAGGGGGGACACGGGCTTGGGAGGAAACACCATATATTTT,CASRGDTGLGGNTIYF
.,.,TRBJ1-6,TRBV6-4,TGTGCCAGCAGTGACTCAAGGGATTCACCCCTCCACTTT,CASSDSRDSPLHF
TRBD2,.,TRBJ2-3,TRBV9,TGTGCCAGCAGCGTAGAGGAGCGAGCGGGGAGAGATACGCAGTATTTT,CASSVEERAGRDTQYF
TRBD2,few,TRBJ2-1,TRBV2,TGTGCCAGCAGTGGGACTAGCGGGGGGTACAATGAGCAGTTCTTC,CASSGTSGGYNEQFF
TRBD1,.,TRBJ2-5,TRBV6-1,TGTGCCAGCATCCTAGACAGGGCTCGGGAGACCCAGTACTTC,CASILDRARETQYF
.,.,TRBJ2-6,TRBV5-1,TGCGCCAGCAGCTTGGGCGACTCTGGGGCCAACGTCCTGACTTTC,CASSLGDSGANVLTF
.,.,TRBJ2-1,TRBV29-1,TGCAGCGTTGGAGGACTGGCCAATGAGCAGTTCTTC,CSVGGLANEQFF
.,.,TRBJ1-2,TRBV7-9,TGTGCCAGCAGCTTAGATGGGGGGCACTATGGCTACACCTTC,CASSLDGGHYGYTF
.,.,TRBJ2-7,TRBV19,TGTGCCAGTAGTCGGCTCCAAACCTCCTACGAGCAGTACTTC,CASSRLQTSYEQYF
.,.,TRBJ2-5,TRBV7-7,TGTGCCAGCAGCTTAGCCCTCGGACGAGAAGAGACCCAGTACTTC,CASSLALGREETQYF
.,.,TRBJ1-3,TRBV9,TGTGCCAGCAGCGTAGACGGACCGACCGGGTCAGTTGGAAACACCATATATTTT,CASSVDGPTGSVGNTIYF
.,.,TRBJ2-1,TRBV11-2,TGTGCCAGCAGGGGTTTCGGCAGTGAGAGCTCCTACAATGAGCAGTTCTTC,CASRGFGSESSYNEQFF
TRBD1,once,TRBJ2-1,TRBV28,TGTGCCAGCAGTGTCCCGGGACAGTACAATGAGCAGTTCTTC,CASSVPGQYNEQFF
.,.,TRBJ2-2,TRBV6-1,TGTGCCAGCAGTGGGGGACGGGGTCGGGGCACCGGGGAGCTGTTTTTT,CASSGGRGRGTGELFF
TRBD2,.,TRBJ2-1,TRBV29-1,TGCAGCGTTGTAGCGGGGGGGGACAATGAGCAGTTCTTC,CSVVAGGDNEQFF
.,.,TRBJ2-7,TRBV7-9,TGTGCCAGCGAAGAAAGGGGCTCCTACGAGCAGTACTTC,CASEERGSYEQYF